The 31 T cell receptor beta chains below all came from one sample that was sequenced in a study of neurological immune-mediated disorders. Using its own MiXCR run on the 5' RACE reads, TCRdb lists one record per CDR3 protein. Found here are roughly 74,000 distinct CDR3 sequences, 5.2% of them singletons; the top ten hold about 7.4%. Sequencing input: PBMCs. These receptor sequences come from a man between 18 and 29 years old with multiple sclerosis.

The table lists this clonotype with many counts. The chain is built from TRBV7-9 and TRBJ2-1; 10 nucleotides line up with TRBD1. V shed 4 bases and J 8 bases; nucleotides not matched to a gene: 11. The CDR3 is 16 residues long. Germline V gives CDR1 SEHNR, CDR2 FQNEAQ (reference sequence). In DNA form, the CDR3 reads TGTGCCAGCAGCTGGGGGGACAGGGGCGCTGGGGATGAGCAGTTCTTC. Translated: CASSWGDRGAGDEQFF.

This clonotype was counted a few times. V is TRBV12-3 or TRBV12-4 and J is TRBJ2-3, with 8 bases that match TRBD2. This CDR3 has 18 amino acids. The trim removed 1 base at V and 3 bases at J, leaving 12 bases unmatched. The CDR3, as DNA: TGTGCCAGCAGTTTAGGTCGGATGGAGCGGGGGCCGACAGATACGCAGTATTTT. Residues: CASSLGRMERGPTDTQYF.

This clonotype was counted ten times or more. V and J are TRBV7-2 and TRBJ2-5, with 9 nucleotides matching TRBD2. The CDR3 length is 14 residues. The germline V gene encodes CDR1 SGHTA and CDR2 FQGNSA. V lost 2 bases and J lost 4; bases outside the gene matches: 2. Written as DNA, the CDR3 is TGTGCCAGCAGCTTAAGCGGGAGGCCAGAGACCCAGTACTTC. It is translated as CASSLSGRPETQYF.

In its sample, this clonotype was seen many times. This chain joins TRBV5-5 and TRBJ2-3; 11 bases are shared with TRBD2. V lost 4 bases, J lost 2 bases, and 6 bases stayed unmatched. Germline V gene lookup returns CDR1 SGHKS and CDR2 YYEKEE (reference sequence). The CDR3 extends over 16 amino acids. CDR3 sequence reads: CASSPGTSGDTDTQYF. The CDR3 bases are TGTGCCAGCAGCCCAGGGACTAGCGGAGACACAGATACGCAGTATTTT.

This clonotype came up many times. The chain uses TRBV5-1 and TRBJ1-3; D is undetermined. The germline V and J ends were trimmed by 4 bases and 8 bases, with 19 bases remaining between them. CDR1 is SGHRS and CDR2 is YFSETQ in the germline V gene. This CDR3 contains 15 residues. In DNA, the CDR3 is TGCGCCAGCAGCCAGGACGGCCTGGGTGGCGACACCATATATTTT. Protein product: CASSQDGLGGDTIYF.

In its sample, this clonotype was seen many times. This chain links TRBV15 with TRBJ2-7, with 7 nucleotides matching TRBD2. J was trimmed by 2 bases and V by 1 base; bases with no gene match: 5. The CDR3 is 15 amino acids. Germline V CDR1 and CDR2: LNHNV, YYDKDF (reference sequence). CDR3 coding DNA: TGTGCCACCAGCAGAGGTGGGGCGGGAGCCTACGAGCAGTACTTC. As protein: CATSRGGAGAYEQYF.

This clonotype was observed at least ten times. One end of the junction is discordant with germline, which a read error may explain. The rearrangement joins TRBV10-3 to TRBJ1-6, with a tentative D call TRBD1 (6 bases). CDR3 length equals 13 residues. The V gene's germline CDR1 is ENHRY and CDR2 SYGVKD. The CDR3 DNA reads as TGTGCCATCAGTGGGGACAATAATTCACCCCTCAACTTT. Amino acids: CAISGDNNSPLNF.

In this sample, this clonotype turned up many times. This chain joins TRBV7-2 and TRBJ1-5; the D gene is possibly TRBD1 (6 bases). Between the trimmed V and J ends, which lost 3 bases and 2 bases, there was a span of 11 bases. This CDR3 is built from 15 residues. The germline gives CDR1 SGHTA, CDR2 FQGNSA. CDR3 DNA: TGTGCCAGCAGCTTCGGCAGGGGTGGCAATCAGCCCCAGCATTTT. Protein: CASSFGRGGNQPQHF. Full variable domain (outside the CDR3, taken from reference TRBV7-2 and TRBJ1-5): GAGVSQSPSNKVTEKGKDVELRCDPISGHTALYWYRQSLGQGLEFLIYFQGNSAPDKSGLPSDRFSAERTGGSVSTLTIQRTQQEDSAVYLCASSFGRGGNQPQHFGDGTRLSIL.

This clonotype was picked up many times. The CDR3 DNA follows: TGTGCCAGCAGCCCCCGAGCGGGGGCCGGCAATCAGCCCCAGCATTTT. Encoded protein: CASSPRAGAGNQPQHF. The genes are TRBV14 and TRBJ1-5, with D possibly being TRBD1 (6 bases). V dropped 4 bases and J dropped 2 bases, with 15 bases sitting between them. The CDR3 is 16 amino acids. CDR1 and CDR2 from the germline V gene are SGHDN and FVKESK.

In its sample, this clonotype was seen many times. The chain has TRBV20-1 and TRBJ1-5; D is unclear. Germline-derived CDR1 and CDR2 are DFQATT and SNEGSKA (reference sequence). The CDR3 extends over 14 amino acids. V shed 3 bases and J shed 0 bases, with 9 bases lying between them. CDR3 in DNA: TGCAGTGCTAGCCTTGGGTATAGCAATCAGCCCCAGCATTTT. It codes for CSASLGYSNQPQHF.

This clonotype was detected ten times or more. The chain couples TRBV20-1 to TRBJ2-7; 12 positions match TRBD2. The length of the CDR3 is 16 residues. The V and J ends lost 2 bases and 7 bases, in that order; junction bases with no gene match: 12. The germline gives CDR1 DFQATT, CDR2 SNEGSKA (reference sequence). The CDR3 coding sequence is TGCAGTGCTAGATCCCGGACTAGCGGGGCACCTTTTGAGCAGTACTTC. It codes for CSARSRTSGAPFEQYF.

As to this clonotype: With a much larger clone just one base away, this may be a read error. V is TRBV20-1 and J is TRBJ1-1; D is possibly TRBD1 (5 bases). V was trimmed by 6 bases and J by 3 bases, leaving 14 bases between them. CDR3 length: 13 residues. Germline V CDR1 and CDR2: DFQATT, SNEGSKA (reference sequence). CDR3 bases: TGCAGTGCCGGGAAGACAGTGGACACTGAAGCTTTCTTT. Its translation: CSAGKTVDTEAFF.

This clonotype was counted ten times or more. The chain carries TRBV12-3 or TRBV12-4 and TRBJ1-1; the D is unclear. V was trimmed by 3 bases and J by 2 bases, leaving 4 bases between them. This CDR3 is 12 amino acids long. As DNA, the CDR3 is TGTGCCAGCAGTTTTGAAAACACTGAAGCTTTCTTT. Amino acids: CASSFENTEAFF.

This clonotype was counted ten times or more. This chain joins TRBV5-1 and TRBJ1-3; D gene ambiguous. Germline lookup yields CDR1 SGHRS and CDR2 YFSETQ. This CDR3 is built from 16 residues. The V gene lost 0 bases and the J gene lost 1 base, with 11 bases spanning the gap. The CDR3 here is CASSLEAAGSGNTIYF. In DNA form, the CDR3 reads TGCGCCAGCAGCTTGGAGGCAGCAGGTTCTGGAAACACCATATATTTT.

This clonotype was seen at least ten times. The V gene is TRBV7-8, the J gene TRBJ2-1; possibly TRBD2 for D (6 bases). In germline, CDR1 is SGHVS, CDR2 FQNEAQ. V lost 8 bases and J lost 5, with 28 bases in between. The CDR3 length is 18 residues. The DNA for the CDR3 is TGTGCCAGCTCCTTAAGAGGTCGTCGGCGGGATTCAAACAATGAGCAGTTCTTC. Its translation: CASSLRGRRRDSNNEQFF.

Points on this clonotype: A much larger clone sits a single nucleotide away, making a read error possible. This sequence joins TRBV30 and TRBJ2-1; D is uncertain. V was trimmed by 0 bases and J by 2 bases, leaving 11 bases between them. Looked up from germline, CDR1 is GTSNPN and CDR2 is SVGIG (reference sequence). CDR3 length equals 15 residues. The CDR3 spells CAWSVPWRTYNEQFF. The CDR3 DNA sequence: TGTGCCTGGAGTGTCCCGTGGCGTACCTACAATGAGCAGTTCTTC.

This clonotype occurred many times. The genes are TRBV5-1 and TRBJ1-1; 11 bases are a match to TRBD1. From germline, CDR1 is SGHRS and CDR2 YFSETQ. J lost 5 bases, V lost 0 bases, and 3 bases had no gene match. This CDR3 is 15 amino acids long. CDR3: CASSLAGQGVTEAFF. CDR3 coding DNA: TGCGCCAGCAGCTTGGCGGGACAGGGGGTAACTGAAGCTTTCTTT. Based on the CDR3 plus reference TRBV5-1 and TRBJ1-1, the full variable domain is KAGVTQTPRYLIKTRGQQVTLSCSPISGHRSVSWYQQTPGQGLQFLFEYFSETQRNKGNFPGRFSGRQFSNSRSEMNVSTLELGDSALYLCASSLAGQGVTEAFFGQGTRLTVV.

The table lists this clonotype with many counts. The chain combines TRBV9 with TRBJ2-2; 10 positions agree with TRBD2. Germline V CDR1 and CDR2: SGDLS, YYNGEE. The CDR3 covers 20 residues. With V trimmed by 4 bases and J by 0 bases, 15 bases remained unmatched. The DNA for the CDR3 is TGTGCCAGCAGCCCTAGAAGGGAGGCTAGCGGGGGTTCGAACACCGGGGAGCTGTTTTTT. Encoded protein: CASSPRREASGGSNTGELFF.

This clonotype was counted only a few times. This chain uses TRBV7-6 with TRBJ2-1, with 7 bases matching TRBD1. Germline V gene lookup returns CDR1 SGHVS and CDR2 FNYEAQ. Trimming took 5 bases from V and 8 from J; bases not matched to a gene: 9. This CDR3 comprises 14 residues. The chain's CDR3 is CASSRFDRADEQFF. CDR3 coding DNA: TGTGCCAGCAGCCGGTTTGACAGGGCAGATGAGCAGTTCTTC.

This clonotype was seen ten or more times. As DNA, the CDR3 is TGCAGTGCGGCTGGGTTGGGCGGAAACTCCTACGAGCAGTACTTC. Translating gives CSAAGLGGNSYEQYF. The rearrangement links TRBV20-1 to TRBJ2-7, with D hard to call. The germline V gene has CDR1 DFQATT and CDR2 SNEGSKA (reference sequence). The CDR3 is made up of 15 amino acids. V lost 6 bases to trimming and J lost 0 bases, with 18 bases between them.

This clonotype was observed at least ten times. The chain links TRBV25-1 to TRBJ2-1; possibly TRBD2 for D (5 bases). Germline values: CDR1 MGHDK, CDR2 SYGVNS. Trimming stripped 8 bases from V and 4 bases from J, with 9 bases between. This CDR3 is 12 amino acids long. The CDR3 DNA sequence: TGTGCCAGCGGGAGTTTTTACAATGAGCAGTTCTTC. Its translation: CASGSFYNEQFF.

This clonotype occurred many times. The rearrangement links TRBV5-1 to TRBJ1-1; D uncertain. The CDR3 length is 15 residues. The V end was cut by 0 bases, the J end by 3 bases, with 12 bases between. The germline CDR1 and CDR2 sequences are SGHRS and YFSETQ. CDR3: CASSLENLGDTEAFF. The CDR3, as DNA: TGCGCCAGCAGCTTGGAAAACCTAGGTGACACTGAAGCTTTCTTT. The entire variable domain, with the rest obtained from reference TRBV5-1 and TRBJ1-1, is as follows: KAGVTQTPRYLIKTRGQQVTLSCSPISGHRSVSWYQQTPGQGLQFLFEYFSETQRNKGNFPGRFSGRQFSNSRSEMNVSTLELGDSALYLCASSLENLGDTEAFFGQGTRLTVV.

This clonotype was seen ten or more times. The chain carries TRBV29-1 and TRBJ2-1; D is perhaps TRBD2 (6 bases). The CDR3 consists of 13 residues. Trimming removed 3 bases at V and 3 bases at J, with 9 bases between. Germline V gene lookup returns CDR1 SQVTM and CDR2 ANQGSEA. CDR3 sequence (DNA): TGCAGCGTTGAGGCGGGGAACTACAATGAGCAGTTCTTC. Protein: CSVEAGNYNEQFF.

This clonotype was seen more than once but under ten times. A read error may account for a junction end that differs from germline. The gene calls are TRBV20-1 and TRBJ1-6, with unresolved D. Germline assignment: CDR1 DFQATT and CDR2 SNEGSKA (reference sequence). The CDR3 covers 12 residues. The CDR3 nucleotides are TGCAGTGCTGGGGAGGGAAATTCACCCCTCAACTTT. This translates into CSAGEGNSPLNF.

This clonotype was seen repeatedly, ten times or more. The chain employs TRBV20-1 and TRBJ2-4, with 9 bases matching TRBD2. CDR1 and CDR2 from the germline V gene are DFQATT and SNEGSKA (reference sequence). The CDR3 runs 21 residues. V lost 0 bases to trimming and J lost 0 bases; unmatched junction nucleotides: 18. CDR3 in amino acids: CSARDPNSGRGLILAKNIQYF. As DNA, the CDR3 is TGCAGTGCTAGAGACCCTAATAGCGGGAGAGGCCTGATCCTAGCCAAAAACATTCAGTACTTC.

With regard to this clonotype: The junction does not match germline at one end; this may be a read error. This chain links TRBV5-4 with TRBJ2-6; tentative D call: TRBD1 (6 bases). Per the germline V gene, CDR1 is SGHNT and CDR2 is YYREEE (reference sequence). The CDR3 has 18 residues. CDR3 coding DNA: TGTGCCAGCAGCTTGGCCGCAGGGGTCAGCTCTGGGGCCAAAGTCCTGACTTTC. Encoded protein: CASSLAAGVSSGAKVLTF.

The CDR3 is CASSPRTSTYEQFF. CDR3 bases: TGTGCCAGCAGCCCGAGGACTAGTACCTATGAGCAGTTCTTC. The rearrangement uses TRBV7-2 and TRBJ2-1; 7 nucleotides match TRBD2. Per germline, CDR1 SGHTA and CDR2 FQGNSA. This CDR3 has 14 residues. J was trimmed by 8 bases and V by 5 bases; bases with no gene match: 9.

This clonotype was counted only a few times. A much larger clone lies one base from this, so it may be a read error. The genes are TRBV29-1 and TRBJ2-2; D gene uncertain. Trimming removed 6 bases from V and 5 bases from J, with 13 bases in between. The CDR3 is 13 residues long. Germline CDR1 is SQVTM and CDR2 is ANQGSEA. The CDR3, as DNA: TGCAGCGTGACTGAAACGAGGACCGGGGAGCTGTTTTTT. Protein sequence: CSVTETRTGELFF.

At least ten counts were recorded for this clonotype. The rearrangement joins TRBV9 to TRBJ2-1, with TRBD1 as a possible D gene (5 bases). CDR3 size: 15 residues. The germline gives CDR1 SGDLS, CDR2 YYNGEE. The V and J ends lost 3 bases and 0 bases respectively, with 10 bases between them. DNA of the CDR3: TGTGCCAGCAGCGATAGGGGCCCCTCCTACAATGAGCAGTTCTTC. Its protein is CASSDRGPSYNEQFF.

This clonotype was recorded many times. The genes are TRBV5-1 and TRBJ2-5, with TRBD2 as a possible D gene (5 bases). In germline, CDR1 is SGHRS, CDR2 YFSETQ. The CDR3 contains 15 residues. V gave up 0 bases and J gave up 1 base, with 10 bases separating them. For the CDR3, the DNA is TGCGCCAGCAGCTTGGGCGGGTTGTTCCAAGAGACCCAGTACTTC. It yields the protein CASSLGGLFQETQYF.

This clonotype was observed at least ten times. V is TRBV5-1 and J is TRBJ2-7; TRBD1 aligns across 9 bases. J lost 2 bases, V lost 4 bases, and 7 bases had no gene match. The CDR3 length is 15 residues. The germline V gene encodes CDR1 SGHRS and CDR2 YFSETQ. The CDR3 bases are TGCGCCAGCAGCGAGGGGACAGGGAGGACCTACGAGCAGTACTTC. It specifies CASSEGTGRTYEQYF.